One and the same sample provided the 2 T cell receptor beta chains below, sequenced in a study of regulatory and conventional T cells in RAG deficiency. Clones were read by immunoSEQ multiplex PCR, and TCRdb kept only the in-frame ones, dropping some. The table shows 30,000 to 40,000 clones, with about 91% occurring only once. This same sample was also taken into another study, of regulatory T cells. In that study: Primers: 52 TRBV forward and 13 TRBJ reverse.

The sequenced material came from CD8+ T cells sorted from blood. These receptor sequences come from a human donor in good health.

The V and J genes are TRBV27 and TRBJ2-7; 10 bases are shared with TRBD1. Trimming at V came to 5 bases and at J to 3 bases, leaving 7 bases not matched to a gene. Looked up from germline, CDR1 is MNHEY and CDR2 is SMNVEV (reference sequence). The CDR3 is made up of 15 amino acids. In DNA form, the CDR3 reads TGTGCCAGCAGTGTAGGGACAGGGGTATTCTACGAGCAGTACTTC. Translated: CASSVGTGVFYEQYF.

V and J are TRBV25-1 and TRBJ2-1; 10 positions agree with TRBD2. Germline V lookup: CDR1 MGHDK, CDR2 SYGVNS. V trimming: 7 bases; J trimming: 10 bases; junction bases outside the gene matches: 7. The CDR3 loop spans 13 amino acids. The CDR3 region is CASTIAGGEEQFF. CDR3 nucleotides: TGTGCCAGCACTATAGCGGGAGGCGAGGAGCAGTTCTTC.